The rows below give T cell receptor beta chains drawn from one sample of a study of CD8 T cells in ankylosing spondylitis. Via MiXCR, TCRdb re-called the 5' RACE reads, giving one row per CDR3 protein. The sample has about 42,000 distinct CDR3 sequences; 2.5% to 3% are singletons. Material for sequencing was blood, either unsorted or a sorted T cell fraction (not recorded which). These receptors all come from a male donor with ankylosing spondylitis or in good health (not recorded which). The CDR3 runs from the conserved cysteine through the conserved F or W. D genes are given only for firm matches.

j_call,d_call,v_call,cdr3_length,cdr3_aa
TRBJ2-3,TRBD2,TRBV9,16,CASSVAGLAGADTQYF
TRBJ2-1,TRBD2,TRBV9,16,CASSVPGLAGAYEQFF
TRBJ2-2,TRBD2,TRBV9,15,CASSPQIGGGGELFF
TRBJ2-7,.,TRBV9,13,CASSVDPGYEQYF
TRBJ2-5,.,TRBV9,15,CASSVGGVRRETQYF
TRBJ2-3,.,TRBV9,14,CASSVVSELDTQYF
TRBJ2-1,TRBD2,TRBV9,15,CASSATSGRYNEQFF
TRBJ2-3,.,TRBV9,16,CASSVGPPGSTDTQYF
TRBJ2-3,TRBD2,TRBV9,14,CASSRQGRADTQYF
TRBJ2-7,TRBD2,TRBV9,15,CASSVYSGRNDEQYF
TRBJ2-3,.,TRBV9,20,CASSVAGAGPGFSSTDTQYF
TRBJ2-7,.,TRBV9,14,CASNGQGGSYEQYF
TRBJ2-7,.,TRBV9,14,CASSVEGTATEQYF
TRBJ2-2,.,TRBV9,14,CASSWDSGSGELFF
TRBJ1-6,TRBD1,TRBV9,14,CASSQGAGNSPLHF
TRBJ2-2,TRBD1,TRBV9,17,CASSRTGGSSSAGELFF
TRBJ2-5,.,TRBV9,15,CASSVGSGEGGTQYF
TRBJ2-3,.,TRBV9,16,CASSVNPPGPGDTQYF
TRBJ1-2,.,TRBV9,13,CASSAPGGYGYTF
TRBJ2-5,.,TRBV9,16,CASSASPSRLQETQYF
TRBJ2-4,TRBD2,TRBV9,19,CASSPRLGLAGVAKNIQYF
TRBJ2-1,TRBD2,TRBV9,16,CASSPLTSVSYNEQFF
TRBJ2-3,.,TRBV9,14,CASSVGGDTDTQYF
TRBJ2-3,TRBD2,TRBV9,16,CASSVGGAGGEDTQYF
TRBJ2-1,.,TRBV9,15,CASSVGSSAIGEQFF
TRBJ2-1,TRBD2,TRBV9,16,CASSPSSGRFYNEQFF
TRBJ2-1,TRBD2,TRBV9,15,CASSVTSGRVYEQFF
TRBJ2-5,.,TRBV9,15,CASSVDPGGMQTQYF
TRBJ2-3,TRBD2,TRBV9,16,CASSTGLAESTDTQYF
TRBJ2-1,.,TRBV9,15,CASSVSSELYNEQFF
TRBJ2-2,.,TRBV9,15,CASSVGFLNTGELFF
TRBJ2-5,TRBD1,TRBV9,15,CASSSTGTGSETQYF
TRBJ2-3,.,TRBV9,13,CASSVITGDTQYF